Listed below are T cell receptor beta chains from one sample, sequenced in a study of naive and memory T cell subsets. TCRdb itself ran the UMI-ligation and nested PCR reads through MiXCR, one entry per CDR3 protein. Of about 80,000 distinct CDR3 sequences in the sample, around 12% were seen once. The sample taken for sequencing was central memory CD4+ T cells from blood. Receptor source: a human donor in good health. CDR3s include the opening cysteine and the closing phenylalanine or tryptophan. D genes are given only for firm matches.

. TRBJ2-3 TRBV28 CASVGKDTQYF
. TRBJ2-2 TRBV5-1 CASSLWGDAGELFF
. TRBJ2-1 TRBV7-2 CASSSSRHEQFF
. TRBJ1-4 TRBV27 CASSRRSRENEKLFF
. TRBJ1-2 TRBV4-2 CASSQDRIPDYTF
. TRBJ2-7 TRBV21-1 CASSKAGPSGRAKLVPYF
. TRBJ2-3 TRBV6-4 CASSDGPTDTQYF
. TRBJ2-3 TRBV6-5 CASRVRGTATDTQYF
. TRBJ2-6 TRBV6-1 CANSGRMSGGANVLTF
. TRBJ2-1 TRBV20-1 CSARFVSSYNEQFF
. TRBJ2-4 TRBV28 CASSVQGPRNIQYF
TRBD1 TRBJ1-1 TRBV25-1 CASSGTGGFEAFF
TRBD1 TRBJ2-5 TRBV12-3/TRBV12-4 CASSFRTGQETQYF
. TRBJ2-7 TRBV5-5 CASSSSGVYSYEQYF
. TRBJ2-1 TRBV14 CASSPGGSSLNEQFF
TRBD2 TRBJ2-1 TRBV6-2/TRBV6-3 CASSQPGTSGVKQFF
. TRBJ1-1 TRBV14 CASSQWPTEAFF
. TRBJ2-7 TRBV27 CASIKWGRGGEQYF
TRBD2 TRBJ2-2 TRBV6-1 CASSEAGGVGELFF
. TRBJ2-2 TRBV7-9 CASTISGGPTGELFF
. TRBJ1-1 TRBV6-2/TRBV6-3 CASTHPGGTEAFF
. TRBJ2-2 TRBV5-8 CASSPTGTRLRFF
TRBD1 TRBJ2-7 TRBV6-5 CASSQPGTGGEQYF
. TRBJ2-7 TRBV30 CAWRRSSEQYF
TRBD2 TRBJ2-2 TRBV29-1 CSAQTSGNTGELFF
TRBD2 TRBJ2-1 TRBV29-1 CSAGTSGMEQFF
TRBD2 TRBJ2-3 TRBV7-6 CASSPVSGSGTDTQYF
. TRBJ2-1 TRBV27 CASSRTANEQFF
TRBD2 TRBJ2-1 TRBV2 CASSGVAGGVKVFDEQFF
TRBD1 TRBJ2-3 TRBV29-1 CSVGQGVDTQYF
. TRBJ1-1 TRBV5-4 CASSLEHSGTEAFF
TRBD2 TRBJ2-1 TRBV5-1 CASSLVLASRTIYNEQFF
TRBD2 TRBJ2-5 TRBV7-2 CASSLSGLAGVGLETQYF
. TRBJ1-1 TRBV29-1 CSVRTVNTEAFF
TRBD1 TRBJ1-3 TRBV25-1 CASRTGRGDTIYF
TRBD1 TRBJ1-1 TRBV7-6 CASSLGQGALEAFF
TRBD2 TRBJ2-7 TRBV4-2 CASSQDGRSSGAQAGLYEQYF
. TRBJ2-7 TRBV30 CAWTPTGSEQYF
. TRBJ2-5 TRBV6-2/TRBV6-3 CASSYFRPGRIQETQYF
. TRBJ2-3 TRBV7-2 CASSLAPNTQYF
TRBD1 TRBJ2-7 TRBV4-1 CASSHPDRGNEQYF
. TRBJ1-1 TRBV6-1 CASTGPYTEAFF
. TRBJ1-1 TRBV10-3 CAIRGYAGTEAFF
TRBD2 TRBJ2-3 TRBV24-1 CATSDRMRGGGDTQYF
. TRBJ2-2 TRBV3-1 CASSPGVGVELFF
TRBD2 TRBJ2-2 TRBV7-9 CASSQGGGTNTGELFF
TRBD1 TRBJ1-5 TRBV19 CASSGGQNQPQHF
. TRBJ2-7 TRBV7-2 CASSSTNSYEQYF
TRBD2 TRBJ2-1 TRBV28 CASSLAGDSNEQFF
. TRBJ1-2 TRBV6-5 CASSYGSMRGGYGYTF
TRBD1 TRBJ1-5 TRBV2 CASSVYGTGQMPQHF
. TRBJ2-5 TRBV3-1 CASSRSTTKGTQYF
. TRBJ2-5 TRBV12-3/TRBV12-4 CASSSHTGTETQYF
TRBD1 TRBJ2-1 TRBV28 CASSLPAGGFVF
TRBD1 TRBJ2-7 TRBV20-1 CSASPLDRGHYEQYF
TRBD2 TRBJ2-7 TRBV30 CAWRPGGPRGEQYF
. TRBJ1-5 TRBV6-5 CASREGPRVNQPQHF
. TRBJ2-1 TRBV29-1 CSVEETTRGFFF
. TRBJ2-1 TRBV12-3/TRBV12-4 CASSLGQTHLEQFF